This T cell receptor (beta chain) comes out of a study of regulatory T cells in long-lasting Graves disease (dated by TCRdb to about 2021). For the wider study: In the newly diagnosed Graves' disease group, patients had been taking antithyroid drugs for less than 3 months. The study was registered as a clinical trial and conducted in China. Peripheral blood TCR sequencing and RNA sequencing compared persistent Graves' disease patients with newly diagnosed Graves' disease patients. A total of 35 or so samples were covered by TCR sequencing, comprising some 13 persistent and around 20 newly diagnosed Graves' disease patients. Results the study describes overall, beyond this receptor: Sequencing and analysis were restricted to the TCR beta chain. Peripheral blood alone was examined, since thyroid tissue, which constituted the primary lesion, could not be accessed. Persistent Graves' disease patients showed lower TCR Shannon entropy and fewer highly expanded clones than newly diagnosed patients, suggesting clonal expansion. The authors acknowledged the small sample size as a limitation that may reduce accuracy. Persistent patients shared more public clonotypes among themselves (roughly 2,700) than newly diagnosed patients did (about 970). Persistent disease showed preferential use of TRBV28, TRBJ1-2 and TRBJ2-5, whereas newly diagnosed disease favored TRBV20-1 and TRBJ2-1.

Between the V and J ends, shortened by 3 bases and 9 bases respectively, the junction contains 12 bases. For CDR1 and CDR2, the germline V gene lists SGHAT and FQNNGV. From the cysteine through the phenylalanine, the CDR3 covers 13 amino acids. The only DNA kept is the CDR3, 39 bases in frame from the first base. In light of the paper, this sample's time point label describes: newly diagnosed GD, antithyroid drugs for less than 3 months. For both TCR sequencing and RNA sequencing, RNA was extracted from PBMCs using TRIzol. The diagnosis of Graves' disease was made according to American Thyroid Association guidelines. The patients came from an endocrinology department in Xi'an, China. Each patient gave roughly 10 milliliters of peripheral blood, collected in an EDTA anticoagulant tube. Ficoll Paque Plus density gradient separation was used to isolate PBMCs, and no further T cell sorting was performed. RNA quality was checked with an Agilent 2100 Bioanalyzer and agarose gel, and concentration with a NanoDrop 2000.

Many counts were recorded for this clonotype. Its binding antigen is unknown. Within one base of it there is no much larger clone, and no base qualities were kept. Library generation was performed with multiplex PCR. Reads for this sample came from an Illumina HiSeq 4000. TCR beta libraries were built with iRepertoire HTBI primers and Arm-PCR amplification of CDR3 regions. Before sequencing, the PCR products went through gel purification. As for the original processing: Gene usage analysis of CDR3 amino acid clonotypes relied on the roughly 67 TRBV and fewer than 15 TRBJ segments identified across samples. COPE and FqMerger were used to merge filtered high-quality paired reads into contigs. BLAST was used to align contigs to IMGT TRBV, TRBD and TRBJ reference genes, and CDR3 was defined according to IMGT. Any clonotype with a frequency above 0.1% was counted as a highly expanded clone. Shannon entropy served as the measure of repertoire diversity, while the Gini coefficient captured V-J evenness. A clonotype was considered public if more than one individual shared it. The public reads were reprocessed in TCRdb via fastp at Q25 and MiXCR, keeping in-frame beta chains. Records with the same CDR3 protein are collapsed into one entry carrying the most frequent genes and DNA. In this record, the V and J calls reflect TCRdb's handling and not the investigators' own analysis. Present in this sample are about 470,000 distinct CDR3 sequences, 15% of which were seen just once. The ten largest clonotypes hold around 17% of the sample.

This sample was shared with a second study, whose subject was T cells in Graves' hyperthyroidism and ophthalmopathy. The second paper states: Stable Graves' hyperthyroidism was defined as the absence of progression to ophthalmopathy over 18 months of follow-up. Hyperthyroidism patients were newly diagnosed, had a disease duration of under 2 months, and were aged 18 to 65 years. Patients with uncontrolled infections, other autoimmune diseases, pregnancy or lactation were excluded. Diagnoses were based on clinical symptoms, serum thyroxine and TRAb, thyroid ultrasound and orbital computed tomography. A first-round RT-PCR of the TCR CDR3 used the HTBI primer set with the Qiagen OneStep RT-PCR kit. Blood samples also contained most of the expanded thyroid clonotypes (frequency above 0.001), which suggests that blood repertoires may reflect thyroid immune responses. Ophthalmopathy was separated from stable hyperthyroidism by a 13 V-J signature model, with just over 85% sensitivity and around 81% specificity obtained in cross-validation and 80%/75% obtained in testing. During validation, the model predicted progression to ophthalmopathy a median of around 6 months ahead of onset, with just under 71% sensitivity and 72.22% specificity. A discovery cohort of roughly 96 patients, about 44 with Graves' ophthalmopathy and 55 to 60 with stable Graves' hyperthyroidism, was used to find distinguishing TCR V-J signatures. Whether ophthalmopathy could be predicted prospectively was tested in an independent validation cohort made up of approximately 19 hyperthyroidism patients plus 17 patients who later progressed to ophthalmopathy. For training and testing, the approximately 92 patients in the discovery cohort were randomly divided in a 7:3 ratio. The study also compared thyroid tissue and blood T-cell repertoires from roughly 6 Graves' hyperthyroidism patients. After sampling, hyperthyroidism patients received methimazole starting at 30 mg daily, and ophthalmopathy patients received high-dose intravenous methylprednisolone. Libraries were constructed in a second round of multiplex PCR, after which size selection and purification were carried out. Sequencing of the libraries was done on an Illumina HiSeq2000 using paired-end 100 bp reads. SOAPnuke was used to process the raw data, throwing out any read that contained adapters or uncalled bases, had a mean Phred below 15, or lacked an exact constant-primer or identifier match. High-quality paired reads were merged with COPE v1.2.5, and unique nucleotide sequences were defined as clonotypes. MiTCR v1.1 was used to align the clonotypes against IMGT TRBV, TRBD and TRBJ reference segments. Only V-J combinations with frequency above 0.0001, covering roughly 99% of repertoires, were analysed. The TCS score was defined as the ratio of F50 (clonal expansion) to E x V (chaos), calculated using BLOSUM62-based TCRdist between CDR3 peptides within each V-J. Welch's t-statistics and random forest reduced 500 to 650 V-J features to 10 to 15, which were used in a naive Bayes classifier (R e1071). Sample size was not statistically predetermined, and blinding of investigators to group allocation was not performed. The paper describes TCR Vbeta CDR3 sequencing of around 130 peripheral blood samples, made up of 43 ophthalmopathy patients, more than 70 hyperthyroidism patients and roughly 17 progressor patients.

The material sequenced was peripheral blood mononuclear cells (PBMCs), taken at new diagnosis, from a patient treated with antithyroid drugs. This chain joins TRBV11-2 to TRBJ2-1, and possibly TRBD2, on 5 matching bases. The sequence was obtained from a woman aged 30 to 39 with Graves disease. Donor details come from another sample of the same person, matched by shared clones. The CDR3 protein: CASSFVFGSEQFF. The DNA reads TGTGCCAGCAGCTTCGTTTTTGGGAGTGAGCAGTTCTTC.